This passage covers 5 T cell receptor beta chains from one sample sequenced in a study of radiotherapy plus CTLA-4 blockade in lung cancer. Method: immunoSEQ multiplex PCR; TCRdb's copy keeps in-frame clones and lacks some. The top ten hold approximately 7.5% of the sample, which has around 31,000 clones, around four fifths seen once. Sample: peripheral blood, taken from a patient treated with radiotherapy plus ipilimumab. The receptors originated from a human donor with non-small cell lung cancer who had stable disease on radiotherapy plus ipilimumab.

This sequence joins TRBV30 and TRBJ1-6; TRBD1 agrees at 9 bases. This CDR3 has 15 amino acids. The ends lost 3 bases at V and 1 base at J; junction bases unmatched: 1. Germline lookup yields CDR1 GTSNPN and CDR2 SVGIG (reference sequence). CDR3 nucleotides: TGTGCCTGGAGACAGGGGGCGTCCTATAATTCACCCCTCCACTTT. It yields the protein CAWRQGASYNSPLHF. Filled out from reference TRBV30 and TRBJ1-6, the complete variable domain reads SQTIHQWPATLVQPVGSPLSLECTVEGTSNPNLYWYRQAAGRGLQLLFYSVGIGQISSEVPQNLSASRPQDRQFILSSKKLLLSDSGFYLCAWRQGASYNSPLHFGNGTRLTVT.

The genes are TRBV6-6 and TRBJ2-1; possible D gene TRBD1, 5 bases. Germline V gives CDR1 MNHNY, CDR2 SVGAGI (reference sequence). The CDR3 extends over 14 amino acids. V lost 6 bases to trimming and J lost 5 bases, with 14 bases between them. The CDR3 is CASSRRGFDNEQFF. In DNA, the CDR3 is TGTGCCAGCAGCCGAAGGGGATTCGACAATGAGCAGTTCTTC.

The chain joins TRBV6-5 to TRBJ1-3; no clear D. The V end was cut by 5 bases, the J end by 4 bases, with 6 bases between. The germline gives CDR1 MNHEY, CDR2 SVGAGI. The CDR3 extends over 12 amino acids. The CDR3 DNA is TGTGCCAGCAGTCCGACAGGAAACACCATATATTTT. Translation: CASSPTGNTIYF.

This clone was counted once. The chain joins TRBV2 to TRBJ1-1, with D unresolved. CDR1 SNHLY and CDR2 FYNNEI come from the germline V gene. Trimming took 7 bases from V and 1 from J, leaving 16 bases between them. CDR3 length equals 15 residues. The CDR3 sequence: CASTPHLEPNTEAFF. Written as DNA, the CDR3 is TGTGCCAGCACTCCTCACCTTGAACCGAACACTGAAGCTTTCTTT.

This clone was counted once. The chain employs TRBV10-3 and TRBJ1-1, with 10 bases aligning to TRBD1. Germline trimming cut 4 bases from V and 8 bases from J; bases unmatched to any gene: 7. Germline values: CDR1 ENHRY, CDR2 SYGVKD. CDR3 length: 14 amino acids. For the CDR3, the DNA is TGTGCCATCAGTGGGACAGGGGGACTTGGAGAAGCTTTCTTT. It is translated as CAISGTGGLGEAFF.